This T cell receptor (beta chain) was obtained from a study of blood T cell repertoires in COVID-19 (TCRdb year 2020). In terms of the full investigation: Collaborator samples came from the United States, Italy and Spain and covered acute and convalescent phases of COVID-19. The material from the prospective study consisted of cDNA or gDNA derived from T cells, B-cell-depleted T cells, or PBMCs. Deeply sampled blood TCRbeta repertoires from subjects exposed to, actively infected with, or recovered from COVID-19 were included in the dataset. The repertoires were released in a freely available public database intended as a resource for research on the immune response to SARS-CoV-2. The samples were drawn from two sources: the first 160 participants of the ongoing ImmuneRACE study, and fewer than 1,500 subjects contributed by 6 global collaborators. A de-identified subject ID, COVID-19 status, age in years and sex were almost always included in the sample metadata. HLA class I and class II types, where available, came from metadata supplied by the sample provider rather than from assay-based typing.

TCRbeta CDR3 regions were amplified from genomic DNA by means of the immunoSEQ Assay, a bias-controlled multiplex PCR. From the authors' description of their analysis: Nucleated cell counts per sample were estimated from amplification of reference gene primers within the assay. Sequence reads were collapsed and filtered to measure the absolute abundance of every unique TCRbeta CDR3 rearrangement. For each sample, productive Simpson clonality was calculated as the square root of Simpson's diversity index over productive rearrangements. This is the immuneACCESS table as TCRdb keeps it, with only in-frame sequences that have V and J called. A part of the clones is gone; compared with another copy, unresolved V genes explain less than half, and the rest is unexplained. That table furnishes V, J and clone size, whereas the DNA furnished D and trimming. The table for this sample lists some 350,000 clones; 91% of them were counted only once. Of the sample, 2.5% to 4% is held by the ten largest clones.

The paper as a whole reports these results and caveats: The amount of clinical and demographic metadata varied by source and participant and was provided uncurated.

Samples from volunteer blood donors who had recovered from COVID-19 were contributed by a second Seattle source. Each collaborating institution followed its own protocols to collect whole blood in K2EDTA tubes. For TCRbeta analysis, collaborator samples were shipped as frozen whole blood, as isolated PBMCs, or as DNA extracted from either sample type. This clone has only one observation. Its antigen specificity is not known. No much larger clone exists at a distance of one base, and base qualities are not known. Sequenced: peripheral blood. This TCR was sampled from a woman in her late teens or twenties who had recovered from COVID-19.

CDR3 loop: CASSPTSGNYNEQFF. The DNA sequence is given as TGCGCCAGCAGCCCGACTAGCGGGAACTACAATGAGCAGTTCTTC. The chain couples TRBV4-3 to TRBJ2-1; a stretch of 11 junction bases matches TRBD2. The CDR3 starts with the cysteine, ends with the phenylalanine, and has 15 residues. Of the read, only the CDR3 DNA is kept; its 45 bases are in frame from base 1. The germline V gene supplies CDR1 LGHNA and CDR2 YSLEER. For this chain, trimming is 4 bases at the V end and 3 bases at the J end, and the number of junction bases without a gene match is 2.